Listed below are T cell receptor beta chains from one sample, sequenced in a study of CD4 T cells in relation to SARS-CoV-2 and coronaviruses. The method was immunoSEQ multiplex PCR; TCRdb's version includes in-frame clones alone and lacks a portion of them. This table has about 43,000 clones, about 80% appearing once. No antigen is known for these receptors. Sequencing was carried out using naive CD4+ T cells from PBMCs, cultured in vitro. Receptors originate from an adult with COVID-19. The CDR3 runs from the conserved cysteine through the conserved F or W. The D gene is left open where the match is weak. Clone size appears in some rows only: once, few, many, or a class for an expanded clone.

J	size	V	D	CDR3	DNA
TRBJ2-1	once	TRBV24-1	-	CATGRLGRYNEQFF	TGTGCCACCGGAAGACTCGGCAGGTACAATGAGCAGTTCTTC
TRBJ2-5	-	TRBV24-1	-	CATSDRTDWKETQYF	TGTGCCACCAGTGATCGCACAGACTGGAAAGAGACCCAGTACTTC
TRBJ2-5	-	TRBV6-6	-	CASSYGSGLETQYF	TGTGCCAGCAGTTACGGGTCCGGGTTAGAGACCCAGTACTTC
TRBJ1-4	once	TRBV19	-	CASTPGSTAGKKLFF	TGTGCCAGTACTCCCGGGAGTACAGCAGGGAAAAAACTGTTTTTT
TRBJ2-1	-	TRBV6-4	-	CASSAGTASFSSYNEQFF	TGTGCCAGCAGTGCCGGGACCGCCAGCTTCAGCTCCTACAATGAGCAGTTCTTC
TRBJ2-7	-	TRBV28	TRBD2	CASSFRTSGSHEQYF	TGTGCCAGCAGTTTCCGGACTAGCGGGAGTCACGAGCAGTACTTC
TRBJ2-1	-	TRBV7-5	-	CARSLTWRSSYNEQFF	TGTGCCAGAAGCCTCACGTGGCGGAGCTCCTACAATGAGCAGTTCTTC
TRBJ2-7	-	TRBV30	-	CAWAPDVHYEQYF	TGTGCCTGGGCTCCTGATGTCCACTACGAGCAGTACTTC
TRBJ1-1	-	TRBV10-3	-	CAISENSGNQAFF	TGTGCCATCAGTGAGAACTCCGGGAACCAGGCTTTCTTT
TRBJ2-3	-	TRBV29-1	-	CSVGTPGLRDTQYF	TGCAGCGTTGGAACACCGGGACTCCGGGATACGCAGTATTTT
TRBJ2-1	-	TRBV19	TRBD2	CASSMTSGYYNEQFF	TGTGCCAGTAGTATGACTAGCGGCTATTACAATGAGCAGTTCTTC
TRBJ2-1	few	TRBV7-3	-	CASSSGLSNEQFF	TGTGCCAGCAGCTCAGGACTGAGCAATGAGCAGTTCTTC
TRBJ2-5	-	TRBV27	TRBD2	CASSRREWGQETQYF	TGTGCCAGCAGTAGGCGGGAGTGGGGCCAAGAGACCCAGTACTTC
TRBJ2-1	-	TRBV30	-	CAWSVEDNEQFF	TGTGCCTGGAGTGTAGAGGACAATGAGCAGTTCTTC
TRBJ1-5	-	TRBV7-9	TRBD1	CASSRWAGGLGQPQHF	TGTGCCAGCAGCCGGTGGGCAGGGGGCTTGGGTCAGCCCCAGCATTTT
TRBJ2-7	-	TRBV2	-	CASSLLEQYF	TGTGCCAGCAGTCTCCTCGAGCAGTACTTC
TRBJ2-3	-	TRBV7-2	-	CASLRGVPFTDTQYF	TGTGCCAGCCTTAGAGGGGTCCCTTTCACAGATACGCAGTATTTT